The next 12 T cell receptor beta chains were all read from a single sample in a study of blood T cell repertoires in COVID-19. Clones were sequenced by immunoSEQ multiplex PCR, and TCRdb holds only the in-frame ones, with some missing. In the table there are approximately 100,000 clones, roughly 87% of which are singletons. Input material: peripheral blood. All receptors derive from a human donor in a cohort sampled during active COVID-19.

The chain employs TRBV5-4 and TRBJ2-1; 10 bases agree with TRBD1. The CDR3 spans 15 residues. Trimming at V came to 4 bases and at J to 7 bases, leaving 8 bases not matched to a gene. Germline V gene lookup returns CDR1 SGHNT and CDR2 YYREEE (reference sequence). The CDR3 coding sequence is TGTGCCAGCAGCACGGACAGGGGGTTTTCTAATGAGCAGTTCTTC. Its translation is CASSTDRGFSNEQFF.

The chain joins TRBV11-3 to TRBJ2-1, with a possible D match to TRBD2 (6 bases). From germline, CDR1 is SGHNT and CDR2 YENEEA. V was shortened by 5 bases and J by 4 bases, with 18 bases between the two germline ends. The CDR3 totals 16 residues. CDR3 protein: CASSPRWTGVYNEQFF. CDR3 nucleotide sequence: TGTGCCAGCAGCCCCCGGTGGACGGGGGTTTACAATGAGCAGTTCTTC.

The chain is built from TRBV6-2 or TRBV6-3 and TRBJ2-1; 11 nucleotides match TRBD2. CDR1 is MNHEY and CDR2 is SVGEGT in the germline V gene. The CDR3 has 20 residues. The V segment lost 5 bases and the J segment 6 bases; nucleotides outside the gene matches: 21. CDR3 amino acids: CASSDDLRLAGNPGSNEQFF. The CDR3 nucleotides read TGTGCCAGCAGTGACGACCTCAGACTAGCGGGAAACCCGGGGAGCAATGAGCAGTTCTTC.

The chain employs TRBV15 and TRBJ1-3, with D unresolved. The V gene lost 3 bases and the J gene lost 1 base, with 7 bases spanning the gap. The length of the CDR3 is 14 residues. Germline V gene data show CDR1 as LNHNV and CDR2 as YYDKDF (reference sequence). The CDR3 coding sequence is TGTGCCACCAGCAGTCTCGGGTCTGGAAACACCATATATTTT. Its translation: CATSSLGSGNTIYF.

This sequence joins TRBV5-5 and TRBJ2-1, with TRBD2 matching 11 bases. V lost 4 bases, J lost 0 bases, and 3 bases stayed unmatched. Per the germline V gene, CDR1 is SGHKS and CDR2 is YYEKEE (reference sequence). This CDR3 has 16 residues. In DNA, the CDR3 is TGTGCCAGCAGCGGGGGACTAGCGGTCTCCTACAATGAGCAGTTCTTC. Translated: CASSGGLAVSYNEQFF.

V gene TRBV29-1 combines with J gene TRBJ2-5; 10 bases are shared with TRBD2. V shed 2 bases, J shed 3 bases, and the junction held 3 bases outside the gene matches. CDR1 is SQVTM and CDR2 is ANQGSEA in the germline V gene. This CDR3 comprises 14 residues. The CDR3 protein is CSVELAGAEETQYF. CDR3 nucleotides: TGCAGCGTTGAACTAGCGGGGGCGGAAGAGACCCAGTACTTC. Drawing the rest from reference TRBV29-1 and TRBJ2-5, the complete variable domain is SAVISQKPSRDICQRGTSLTIQCQVDSQVTMMFWYRQQPGQSLTLIATANQGSEATYESGFVIDKFPISRPNLTFSTLTVSNMSPEDSSIYLCSVELAGAEETQYFGPGTRLLVL.

As DNA, the CDR3 is TGTGCCAGCAGTTTACCTAGCCGCGAGCAGTACTTC. This sequence encodes CASSLPSREQYF. The chain joins TRBV12-3 or TRBV12-4 to TRBJ2-7, with D possibly TRBD2 on 5 matching bases. The CDR3 length is 12 residues. V lost 2 bases to trimming and J lost 6 bases, with 8 bases between them.

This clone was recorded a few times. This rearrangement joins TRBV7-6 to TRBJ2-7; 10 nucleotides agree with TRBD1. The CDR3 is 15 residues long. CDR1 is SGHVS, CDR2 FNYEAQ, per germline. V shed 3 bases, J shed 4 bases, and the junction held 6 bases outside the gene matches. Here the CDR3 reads CASSFGTGARYEQYF. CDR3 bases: TGTGCCAGCAGCTTCGGGACAGGGGCTCGATACGAGCAGTACTTC.

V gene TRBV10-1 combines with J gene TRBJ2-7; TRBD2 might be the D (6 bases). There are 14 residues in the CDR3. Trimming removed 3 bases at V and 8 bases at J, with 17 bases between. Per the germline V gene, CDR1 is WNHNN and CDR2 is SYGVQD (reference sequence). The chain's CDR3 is CASSEAGGDMKQYF. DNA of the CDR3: TGCGCCAGCAGTGAAGCGGGCGGGGATATGAAGCAGTACTTC.

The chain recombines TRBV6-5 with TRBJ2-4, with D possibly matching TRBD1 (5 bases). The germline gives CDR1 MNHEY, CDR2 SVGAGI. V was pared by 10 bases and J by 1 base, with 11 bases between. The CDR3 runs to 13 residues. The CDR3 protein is CATLQVAKNIQYF. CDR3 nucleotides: TGTGCCACCCTACAGGTCGCCAAAAACATTCAGTACTTC.

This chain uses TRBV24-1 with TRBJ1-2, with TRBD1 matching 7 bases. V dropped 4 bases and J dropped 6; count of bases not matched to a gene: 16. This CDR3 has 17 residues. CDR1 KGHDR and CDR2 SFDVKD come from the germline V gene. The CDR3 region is CATSDNPTGTDLHGYTF. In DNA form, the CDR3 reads TGTGCCACCAGTGACAACCCGACAGGGACTGATCTACATGGCTACACCTTC.

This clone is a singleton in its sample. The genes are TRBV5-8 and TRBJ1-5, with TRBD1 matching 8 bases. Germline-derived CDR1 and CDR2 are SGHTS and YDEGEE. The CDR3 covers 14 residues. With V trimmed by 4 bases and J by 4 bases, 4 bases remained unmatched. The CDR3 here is CASSEDRANQPQHF. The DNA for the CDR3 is TGTGCCAGCAGCGAGGACAGGGCGAATCAGCCCCAGCATTTT.